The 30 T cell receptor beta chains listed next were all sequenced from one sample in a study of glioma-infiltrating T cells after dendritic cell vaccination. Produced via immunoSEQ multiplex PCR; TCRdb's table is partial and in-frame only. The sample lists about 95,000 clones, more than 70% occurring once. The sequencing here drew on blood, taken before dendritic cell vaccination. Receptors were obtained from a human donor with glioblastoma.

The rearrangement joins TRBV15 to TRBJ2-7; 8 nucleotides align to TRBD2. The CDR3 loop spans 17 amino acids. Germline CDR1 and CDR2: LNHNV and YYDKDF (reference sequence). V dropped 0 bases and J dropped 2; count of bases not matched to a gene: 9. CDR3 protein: CATSRDPGAGGPYEQYF. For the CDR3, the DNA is TGTGCCACCAGCAGAGATCCTGGGGCGGGGGGTCCCTACGAGCAGTACTTC.

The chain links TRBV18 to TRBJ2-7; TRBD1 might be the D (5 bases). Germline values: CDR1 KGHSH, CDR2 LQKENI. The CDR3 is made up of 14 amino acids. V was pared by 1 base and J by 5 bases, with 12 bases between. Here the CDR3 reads CASSPRAGNDEQYF. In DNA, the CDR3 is TGTGCCAGCTCACCACGGGCAGGGAACGACGAGCAGTACTTC.

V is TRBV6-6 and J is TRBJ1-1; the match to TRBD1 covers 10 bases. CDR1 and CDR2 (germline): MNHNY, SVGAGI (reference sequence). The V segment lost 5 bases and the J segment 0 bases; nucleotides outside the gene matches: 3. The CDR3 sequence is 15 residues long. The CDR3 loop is CASSGTGDMNTEAFF. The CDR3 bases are TGTGCCAGCAGTGGGACAGGGGACATGAACACTGAAGCTTTCTTT.

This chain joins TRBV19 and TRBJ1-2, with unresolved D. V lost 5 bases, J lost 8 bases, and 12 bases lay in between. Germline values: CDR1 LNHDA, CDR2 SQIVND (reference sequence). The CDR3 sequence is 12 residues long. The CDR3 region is CASSPRGDGYTF. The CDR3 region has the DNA TGTGCCAGTAGTCCCCGGGGAGACGGCTACACCTTC. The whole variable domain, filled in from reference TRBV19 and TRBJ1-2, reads DGGITQSPKYLFRKEGQNVTLSCEQNLNHDAMYWYRQDPGQGLRLIYYSQIVNDFQKGDIAEGYSVSREKKESFPLTVTSAQKNPTAFYLCASSPRGDGYTFGSGTRLTVV.

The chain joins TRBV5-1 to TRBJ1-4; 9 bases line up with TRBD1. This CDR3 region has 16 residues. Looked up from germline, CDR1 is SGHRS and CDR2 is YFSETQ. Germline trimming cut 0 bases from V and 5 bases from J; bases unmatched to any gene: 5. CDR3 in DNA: TGCGCCAGCAGCTTGGCCCCGGGACAGGGAAATGAAAAACTGTTTTTT. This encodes CASSLAPGQGNEKLFF.

DNA for the CDR3: TGTGCCACGCCCTTAGCTACGGAACTGACCTACGAGCAGTACTTC. Its translation is CATPLATELTYEQYF. The rearrangement links TRBV18 to TRBJ2-7; D is unclear. The CDR3 runs to 15 residues. The germline CDR1 and CDR2 sequences are KGHSH and LQKENI. Trimming cost V 10 bases and J 2 bases, with 21 bases left between them.

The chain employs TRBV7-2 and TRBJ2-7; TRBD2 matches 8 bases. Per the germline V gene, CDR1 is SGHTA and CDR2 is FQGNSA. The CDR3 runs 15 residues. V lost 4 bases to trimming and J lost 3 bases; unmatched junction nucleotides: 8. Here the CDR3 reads CASSWYSGTYYEQYF. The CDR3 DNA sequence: TGTGCCAGCAGCTGGTATAGCGGGACTTACTACGAGCAGTACTTC.

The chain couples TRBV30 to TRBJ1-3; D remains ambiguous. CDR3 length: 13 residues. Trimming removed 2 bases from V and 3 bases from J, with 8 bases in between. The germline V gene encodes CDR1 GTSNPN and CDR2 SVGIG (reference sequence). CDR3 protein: CAWSLAGGNTIYF. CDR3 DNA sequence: TGTGCCTGGAGTCTGGCAGGTGGAAACACCATATATTTT.

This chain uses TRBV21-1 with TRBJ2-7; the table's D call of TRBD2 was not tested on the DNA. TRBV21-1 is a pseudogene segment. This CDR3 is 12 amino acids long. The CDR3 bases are TGTGCCAGCAGCGCGGCCAAATGGGAGCAGTACTTC. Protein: CASSAAKWEQYF.

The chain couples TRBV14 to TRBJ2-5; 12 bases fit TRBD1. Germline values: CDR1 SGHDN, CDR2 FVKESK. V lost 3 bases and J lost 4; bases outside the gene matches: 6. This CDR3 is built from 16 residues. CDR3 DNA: TGTGCCAGCAGCCATTCGGGACAGGGGGCGCGAGAGACCCAGTACTTC. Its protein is CASSHSGQGARETQYF.

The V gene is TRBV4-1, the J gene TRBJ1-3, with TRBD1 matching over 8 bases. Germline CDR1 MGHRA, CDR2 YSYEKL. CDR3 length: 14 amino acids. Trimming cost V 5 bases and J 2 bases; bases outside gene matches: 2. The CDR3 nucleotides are TGCGCCAGCAGCGCGGACAGGGCTGGAAACACCATATATTTT. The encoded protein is CASSADRAGNTIYF.

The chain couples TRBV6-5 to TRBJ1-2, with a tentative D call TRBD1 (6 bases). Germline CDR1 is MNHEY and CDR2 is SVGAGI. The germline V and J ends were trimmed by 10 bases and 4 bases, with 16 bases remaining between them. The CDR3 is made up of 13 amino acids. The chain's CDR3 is CATVGAQGYGYTF. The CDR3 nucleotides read TGTGCCACCGTGGGGGCGCAAGGCTATGGCTACACCTTC.

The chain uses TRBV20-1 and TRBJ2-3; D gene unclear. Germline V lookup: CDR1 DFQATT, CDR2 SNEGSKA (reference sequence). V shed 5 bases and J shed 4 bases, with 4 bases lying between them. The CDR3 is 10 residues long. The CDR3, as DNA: TGCAGTGCTGGGCCAGATACGCAGTATTTT. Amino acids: CSAGPDTQYF.

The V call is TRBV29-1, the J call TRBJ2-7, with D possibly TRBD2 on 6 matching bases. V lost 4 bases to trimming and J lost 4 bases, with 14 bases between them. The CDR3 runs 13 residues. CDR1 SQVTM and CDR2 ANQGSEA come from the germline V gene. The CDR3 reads CSVGGVWGYEQYF. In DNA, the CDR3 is TGCAGCGTTGGGGGGGTGTGGGGTTACGAGCAGTACTTC.

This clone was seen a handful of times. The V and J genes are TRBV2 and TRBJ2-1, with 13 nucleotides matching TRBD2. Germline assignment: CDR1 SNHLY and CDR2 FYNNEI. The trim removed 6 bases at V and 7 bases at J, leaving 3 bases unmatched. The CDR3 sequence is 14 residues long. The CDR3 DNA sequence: TGTGCCAGCAGGACTAGCGGGAGGAGTAATGAGCAGTTCTTC. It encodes CASRTSGRSNEQFF.

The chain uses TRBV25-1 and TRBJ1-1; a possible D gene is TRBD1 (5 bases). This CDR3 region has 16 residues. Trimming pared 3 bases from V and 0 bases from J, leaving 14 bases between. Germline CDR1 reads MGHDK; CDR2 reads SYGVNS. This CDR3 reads CASSDTLPGMNTEAFF. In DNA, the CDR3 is TGTGCCAGCAGTGATACCCTCCCAGGGATGAACACTGAAGCTTTCTTT.

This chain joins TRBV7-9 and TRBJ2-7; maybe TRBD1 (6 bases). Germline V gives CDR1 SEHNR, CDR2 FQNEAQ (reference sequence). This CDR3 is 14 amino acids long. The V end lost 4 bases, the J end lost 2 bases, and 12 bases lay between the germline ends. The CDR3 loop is CASSSPTGTYEQYF. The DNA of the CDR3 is TGTGCCAGCAGCTCCCCGACAGGTACCTACGAGCAGTACTTC.

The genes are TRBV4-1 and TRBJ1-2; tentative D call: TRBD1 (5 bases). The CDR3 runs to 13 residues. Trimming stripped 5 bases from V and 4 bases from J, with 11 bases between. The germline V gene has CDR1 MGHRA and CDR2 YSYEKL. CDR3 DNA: TGCGCCAGCAGCTCGGGGGGTGGCTATGGCTACACCTTC. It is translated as CASSSGGGYGYTF.

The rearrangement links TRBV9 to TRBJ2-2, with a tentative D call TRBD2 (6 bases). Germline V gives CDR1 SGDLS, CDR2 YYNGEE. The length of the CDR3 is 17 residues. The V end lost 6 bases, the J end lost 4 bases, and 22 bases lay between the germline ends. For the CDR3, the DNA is TGTGCCAGCACCCGTTCGGGAGCCATGTCCCCCACCGGGGAGCTGTTTTTT. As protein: CASTRSGAMSPTGELFF.

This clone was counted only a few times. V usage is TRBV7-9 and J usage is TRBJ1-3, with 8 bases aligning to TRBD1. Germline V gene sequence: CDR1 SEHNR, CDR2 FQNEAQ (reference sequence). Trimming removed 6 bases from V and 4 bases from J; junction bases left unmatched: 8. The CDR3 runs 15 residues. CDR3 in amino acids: CASSPQGENGNTIYF. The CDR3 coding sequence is TGTGCCAGCAGTCCACAGGGGGAGAACGGAAACACCATATATTTT.

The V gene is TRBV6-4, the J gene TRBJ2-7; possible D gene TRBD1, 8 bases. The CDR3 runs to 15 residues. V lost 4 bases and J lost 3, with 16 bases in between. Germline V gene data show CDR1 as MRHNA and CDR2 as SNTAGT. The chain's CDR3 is CASSVQQGGNYEQYF. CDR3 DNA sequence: TGTGCCAGCAGTGTCCAACAGGGGGGGAACTACGAGCAGTACTTC.

In DNA, the CDR3 is TGTGCCAGCCCTTCCACCCCGGGTCCGTCAGGGGCCAACGTCCTGACTTTC. Protein: CASPSTPGPSGANVLTF. The J gene is TRBJ2-6, the V gene TRBV5-4, with no clear D. Deletions cut 7 bases from V and 4 bases from J, with 21 bases between. The CDR3 is 17 residues long. Germline CDR1 reads SGHNT; CDR2 reads YYREEE (reference sequence).

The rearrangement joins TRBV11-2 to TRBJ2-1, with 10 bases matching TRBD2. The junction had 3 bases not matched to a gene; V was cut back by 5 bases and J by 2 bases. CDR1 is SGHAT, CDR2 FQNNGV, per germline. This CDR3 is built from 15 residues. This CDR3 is CASSPGLATYNEQFF. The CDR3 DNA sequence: TGTGCCAGCAGCCCGGGACTAGCGACCTACAATGAGCAGTTCTTC. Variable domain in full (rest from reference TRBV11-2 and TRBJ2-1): EAGVAQSPRYKIIEKRQSVAFWCNPISGHATLYWYQQILGQGPKLLIQFQNNGVVDDSQLPKDRFSAERLKGVDSTLKIQPAKLEDSAVYLCASSPGLATYNEQFFGPGTRLTVL.

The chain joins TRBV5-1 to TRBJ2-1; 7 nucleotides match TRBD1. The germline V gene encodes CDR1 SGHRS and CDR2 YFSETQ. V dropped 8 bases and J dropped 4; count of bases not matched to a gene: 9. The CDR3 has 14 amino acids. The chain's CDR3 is CASSPGQLYNEQFF. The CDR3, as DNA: TGCGCCAGTTCACCGGGACAGCTATACAATGAGCAGTTCTTC.

This chain's CDR3 is CASSSSGTPLEYGYTF. The CDR3 region has the DNA TGTGCCAGCTCATCCTCCGGGACACCCCTTGAATATGGCTACACCTTC. The chain links TRBV18 to TRBJ1-2, with D possibly being TRBD1 (6 bases). Per germline, CDR1 KGHSH and CDR2 LQKENI. The CDR3 is 16 amino acids. Between the trimmed V and J ends, which lost 5 bases and 5 bases, there was a span of 21 bases. Based on the CDR3 plus reference TRBV18 and TRBJ1-2, the full variable domain is NAGVMQNPRHLVRRRGQEARLRCSPMKGHSHVYWYRQLPEEGLKFMVYLQKENIIDESGMPKERFSAEFPKEGPSILRIQQVVRGDSAAYFCASSSSGTPLEYGYTFGSGTRLTVV.

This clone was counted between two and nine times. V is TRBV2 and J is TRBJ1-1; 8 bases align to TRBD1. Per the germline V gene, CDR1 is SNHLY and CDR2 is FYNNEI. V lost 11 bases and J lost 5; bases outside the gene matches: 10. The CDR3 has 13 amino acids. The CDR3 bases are TGTGCCGAAAAAAGGGACAGGCTGACTGAAGCTTTCTTT. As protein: CAEKRDRLTEAFF. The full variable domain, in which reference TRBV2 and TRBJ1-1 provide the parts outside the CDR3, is EPEVTQTPSHQVTQMGQEVILRCVPISNHLYFYWYRQILGQKVEFLVSFYNNEISEKSEIFDDQFSVERPDGSNFTLKIRSTKLEDSAMYFCAEKRDRLTEAFFGQGTRLTVV.

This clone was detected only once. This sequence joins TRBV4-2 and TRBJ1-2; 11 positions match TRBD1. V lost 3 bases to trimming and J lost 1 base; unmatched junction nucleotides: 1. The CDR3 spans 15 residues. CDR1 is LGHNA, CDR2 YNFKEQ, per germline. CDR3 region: CASSQGQGGNYGYTF. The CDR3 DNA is TGTGCCAGCAGCCAGGGACAGGGGGGTAACTATGGCTACACCTTC.

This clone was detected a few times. CDR3 amino acids: CASSRGGELFF. CDR3 DNA: TGTGCCAGCAGCCGGGGAGGGGAGCTGTTTTTT. V usage is TRBV7-3 and J usage is TRBJ2-2; D may be TRBD2 (5 bases). The germline V gene has CDR1 SGHTA and CDR2 FQGTGA. The CDR3 spans 11 residues. With 5 bases removed from V and 8 bases from J, the gap between germline ends came to 6 bases.

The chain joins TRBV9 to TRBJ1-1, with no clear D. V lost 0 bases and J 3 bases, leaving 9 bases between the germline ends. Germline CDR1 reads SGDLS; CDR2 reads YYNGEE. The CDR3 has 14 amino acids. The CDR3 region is CASSVAGSDTEAFF. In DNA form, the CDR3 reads TGTGCCAGCAGCGTAGCGGGGAGCGACACTGAAGCTTTCTTT.

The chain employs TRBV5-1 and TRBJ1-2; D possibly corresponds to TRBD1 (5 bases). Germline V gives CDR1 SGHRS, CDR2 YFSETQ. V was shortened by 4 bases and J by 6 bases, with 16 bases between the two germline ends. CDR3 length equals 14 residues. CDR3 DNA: TGCGCCAGCAGCCCCTCGGGGGGTAATCATGGCTACACCTTC. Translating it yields CASSPSGGNHGYTF.